The source of this T cell receptor (beta chain) is a study of beta chain features in type 1 diabetes. Study-level findings and limits: Over-representation of high TCR-expressing cells was a possible consequence of cDNA sequencing.

CDR3 length: 14 amino acids. Germline-derived CDR1 and CDR2 are LGHNA and YSLEER. V dropped 0 bases and J dropped 6 bases, with 8 bases sitting between them. Every isolated RNA sample was fully reverse transcribed, so sequencing captured expressed TCRB transcripts. The assay was immunoSEQ multiplex PCR, and TCRdb's table has in-frame clones only and misses some. Counted here are hundreds of thousands of clones, 15% to 18% occurring once; the ten biggest clones make up under 0.095%. Concerning this clone itself: Its target is unknown.

The sequencing input was naive CD4+ T cells from blood. The chain couples TRBV4-3 to TRBJ2-2, with D tentatively TRBD2 (6 bases). The TCR sequence derives from a man aged 18-30 years in good health. The CDR3 loop reads CASSQEWGAGELFF. Here the CDR3 DNA reads TGCGCCAGCAGCCAAGAGTGGGGGGCCGGGGAGCTGTTTTTT.